These 24 T cell receptor beta chains were sequenced from one sample in a study of blood T cells in healthy people across ages. Alongside a J-beta primer mix, a sample-barcoded 5' primer served in a second PCR lasting about 7 to 12 cycles. Via MiXCR, TCRdb re-called the 5' RACE reads, giving one row per CDR3 protein. This repertoire shows 1.5 million to 2 million distinct CDR3 sequences, around 50% found once; its top ten account for approximately 2%. Input material: blood. The source is a woman aged 40 to 49 in good health.

The chain is built from TRBV3-1 and TRBJ1-2; TRBD1 aligns across 8 bases. From germline, CDR1 is LGHDT and CDR2 YNNKEL (reference sequence). This CDR3 comprises 13 residues. Losses at the gene ends were 1 base for V and 7 bases for J; bases not matched to a gene: 2. This CDR3 is CASSQAGGRGYTF. CDR3 in DNA: TGTGCCAGCAGCCAAGCAGGGGGCCGTGGCTACACCTTC.

The chain has TRBV7-8 and TRBJ1-5, with a weak D call TRBD1 (6 bases). The V gene's germline CDR1 is SGHVS and CDR2 FQNEAQ. The CDR3 has 15 amino acids. V dropped 4 bases and J dropped 9 bases, with 19 bases sitting between them. The CDR3 here is CASSSDRKQRRPQHF. The CDR3 DNA is TGTGCCAGCAGCTCCGACAGGAAGCAACGTCGGCCCCAGCATTTT.

CDR3 amino acids: CSARDPSGAINEQFF. The CDR3 bases are TGCAGTGCTAGAGATCCCAGCGGGGCAATTAATGAGCAGTTCTTC. The V call is TRBV20-1, the J call TRBJ2-1, with TRBD2 matching over 7 bases. From germline, CDR1 is DFQATT and CDR2 SNEGSKA (reference sequence). The CDR3 is made up of 15 amino acids. With V trimmed by 0 bases and J by 7 bases, 9 bases remained unmatched.

The chain is built from TRBV19 and TRBJ2-1, with D uncertain. Looked up from germline, CDR1 is LNHDA and CDR2 is SQIVND (reference sequence). This CDR3 contains 12 residues. The V and J ends lost 1 base and 7 bases respectively, with 5 bases between them. The CDR3 bases are TGTGCCAGTAGTATAGGTCAGAATGAGCAGTTCTTC. Encoded protein: CASSIGQNEQFF.

The gene calls are TRBV5-1 and TRBJ2-3, with 12 bases fitting TRBD2. With V trimmed by 4 bases and J by 0 bases, 12 bases remained unmatched. Germline lookup yields CDR1 SGHRS and CDR2 YFSETQ. The CDR3 consists of 19 residues. The CDR3 here is CASSPTETGLAGSTDTQYF. The CDR3 DNA reads as TGCGCCAGCAGCCCGACAGAGACCGGACTAGCGGGAAGCACAGATACGCAGTATTTT.

V usage is TRBV15 and J usage is TRBJ1-5; D is possibly TRBD1 (5 bases). This CDR3 has 14 amino acids. Germline V gives CDR1 LNHNV, CDR2 YYDKDF (reference sequence). Trimming stripped 0 bases from V and 6 bases from J, with 9 bases between. In DNA form, the CDR3 reads TGTGCCACCAGCAGAGACAGGGCACCTCAGCCCCAGCATTTT. Amino acids: CATSRDRAPQPQHF.

The rearrangement links TRBV20-1 to TRBJ2-5; 8 bases match TRBD2. Trimming took 7 bases from V and 2 from J; bases not matched to a gene: 12. CDR1 DFQATT and CDR2 SNEGSKA come from the germline V gene (reference sequence). This CDR3 is built from 15 residues. The CDR3 DNA follows: TGCAGTGGAATCCGGGGGGGCCGTTGGCAAGAGACCCAGTACTTC. Protein product: CSGIRGGRWQETQYF.

CDR3 loop: CASSEYSPYEQYF. The CDR3 bases are TGTGCCAGCAGTGAATATTCCCCCTACGAGCAGTACTTC. The chain joins TRBV25-1 to TRBJ2-7; D not certain. In germline, CDR1 is MGHDK, CDR2 SYGVNS. The CDR3 is 13 amino acids. Trimming took off 0 bases at V and 2 bases at J, with 5 bases between the two ends.

This clonotype appeared a single time. V usage is TRBV18 and J usage is TRBJ1-2; possibly TRBD1 for D (6 bases). The length of the CDR3 is 14 residues. Germline CDR1 KGHSH, CDR2 LQKENI. The germline V and J ends were trimmed by 4 bases and 4 bases, with 13 bases remaining between them. The CDR3 DNA is TGTGCCAGCTCACGGCGGGACACAGGCTATGGCTACACCTTC. It yields the protein CASSRRDTGYGYTF.

The chain has TRBV6-6 and TRBJ2-7; TRBD2 aligns across 12 bases. Losses at the gene ends were 2 bases for V and 7 bases for J; bases not matched to a gene: 3. The CDR3 covers 14 residues. The germline CDR1 and CDR2 sequences are MNHNY and SVGAGI (reference sequence). The CDR3 nucleotides read TGTGCCAGCAGTTACGTGACTAGCGGGGGAGAGCAGTACTTC. Its protein is CASSYVTSGGEQYF.

This clonotype was observed a handful of times. The chain links TRBV5-1 to TRBJ2-5; the D gene is possibly TRBD1 (6 bases). Germline V CDR1 and CDR2: SGHRS, YFSETQ. CDR3 length: 16 residues. The V end lost 0 bases, the J end lost 2 bases, and 14 bases lay between the germline ends. The CDR3 spells CASSLVGFGQQETQYF. In DNA form, the CDR3 reads TGCGCCAGCAGCTTGGTGGGTTTCGGACAGCAAGAGACCCAGTACTTC.

In its sample, this clonotype was seen a few times. This chain links TRBV20-1 with TRBJ1-2; no firm D call. This CDR3 comprises 16 residues. Trimming cost V 0 bases and J 4 bases, with 18 bases left between them. In germline, CDR1 is DFQATT, CDR2 SNEGSKA (reference sequence). CDR3 nucleotides: TGCAGTGCTAGAGATTCCCAAGAGGCTTTAAGCTATGGCTACACCTTC. This codes for CSARDSQEALSYGYTF.

The chain employs TRBV7-2 and TRBJ2-1; D is perhaps TRBD1 (6 bases). The CDR3 runs 14 residues. The V and J ends lost 7 bases and 6 bases respectively, with 16 bases between them. The germline CDR1 and CDR2 sequences are SGHTA and FQGNSA. CDR3 protein: CASTFPGVFNEQFF. CDR3 nucleotide sequence: TGTGCCAGCACCTTCCCAGGGGTCTTCAATGAGCAGTTCTTC.

This chain uses TRBV28 with TRBJ1-2; weak D call: TRBD1 (5 bases). Trimming stripped 7 bases from V and 2 bases from J, with 29 bases between. This CDR3 region has 19 residues. Germline V lookup: CDR1 MDHEN, CDR2 SYDVKM. CDR3 in amino acids: CASTAARVGLLRDNYGYTF. DNA for the CDR3: TGTGCCAGCACCGCCGCCAGGGTAGGGTTGTTGAGGGACAACTATGGCTACACCTTC.

This clonotype was seen only a few times. The V gene is TRBV11-3, the J gene TRBJ2-5; no clear D gene. The germline V gene has CDR1 SGHNT and CDR2 YENEEA. The length of the CDR3 is 14 residues. V lost 5 bases to trimming and J lost 5 bases, with 15 bases between them. The CDR3 region has the DNA TGTGCCAGCAGCCGACGGACGGGCGAGGAGACCCAGTACTTC. Amino acid sequence: CASSRRTGEETQYF.

The CDR3 sequence is CASSYLLWGGDEKLFF. The CDR3 DNA reads as TGTGCCAGCAGTTACCTATTATGGGGGGGGGATGAAAAACTGTTTTTT. The chain employs TRBV6-6 and TRBJ1-4; the D gene is possibly TRBD1 (5 bases). The V end was cut by 2 bases, the J end by 6 bases, with 16 bases between. Germline V gene data show CDR1 as MNHNY and CDR2 as SVGAGI (reference sequence). The CDR3 extends over 16 amino acids.

The chain carries TRBV24-1 and TRBJ2-7, with a weak D call TRBD2 (6 bases). Matching the DNA end better, TRBJ2-5 makes the J call doubtful. The germline V gene has CDR1 KGHDR and CDR2 SFDVKD. The CDR3 loop spans 13 amino acids. CDR3: CATRDSSLGTQYF. DNA for the CDR3: TGTGCCACCCGGGACTCCAGTTTGGGGACCCAGTACTTC.

The table lists this clonotype with a few counts. The rearrangement joins TRBV9 to TRBJ2-1; 7 bases are a match to TRBD2. Per the germline V gene, CDR1 is SGDLS and CDR2 is YYNGEE. The trim removed 0 bases at V and 4 bases at J, leaving 7 bases unmatched. This CDR3 contains 16 residues. CDR3 region: CASSVVGEGIYNEQFF. DNA of the CDR3: TGTGCCAGCAGCGTAGTGGGGGAGGGGATTTACAATGAGCAGTTCTTC.

The table lists this clonotype with a few counts. The chain employs TRBV7-2 and TRBJ2-5; 8 positions agree with TRBD2. V trimming: 3 bases; J trimming: 11 bases; junction bases outside the gene matches: 11. The CDR3 is 14 amino acids. Looked up from germline, CDR1 is SGHTA and CDR2 is FQGNSA. CDR3 sequence (DNA): TGTGCCAGCAGCTTCACGTCCGGGGGGGCAGAACAGTACTTC. Translated: CASSFTSGGAEQYF.

The rearrangement links TRBV20-1 to TRBJ2-5; no clear D. V was trimmed by 0 bases and J by 11 bases, leaving 22 bases between them. Germline-derived CDR1 and CDR2 are DFQATT and SNEGSKA (reference sequence). This CDR3 has 15 amino acids. The CDR3 nucleotides read TGCAGTGCTAGAGATCACCGGGTCGTCTACAATGAGCAGTACTTC. Its protein product is CSARDHRVVYNEQYF.

The chain is built from TRBV7-2 and TRBJ1-4; D is unclear. The CDR3 sequence is 15 residues long. The V gene lost 1 base and the J gene lost 3 bases, with 9 bases spanning the gap. Germline CDR1 and CDR2: SGHTA and FQGNSA. Here the CDR3 reads CASSLGPSSNEKLFF. The CDR3 nucleotides are TGTGCCAGCAGCTTAGGTCCCTCCTCTAATGAAAAACTGTTTTTT.

This chain joins TRBV6-2 or TRBV6-3 and TRBJ2-5; 11 nucleotides match TRBD2. V shed 4 bases, J shed 0 bases, and the junction held 19 bases outside the gene matches. The CDR3 runs to 21 residues. CDR1 is MNHEY and CDR2 is SVGEGT in the germline V gene. The CDR3 DNA sequence: TGTGCCAGCAGTTCCACCGTTAGCGGGGGGGCTTTTGACATGTACCAAGAGACCCAGTACTTC. Its protein product is CASSSTVSGGAFDMYQETQYF.

The CDR3 spells CASGLPRPGANVLTF. The DNA of the CDR3 is TGTGCCAGCGGCCTCCCTAGGCCTGGGGCCAACGTCCTGACTTTC. The chain employs TRBV7-2 and TRBJ2-6; D remains unclear. V lost 8 bases and J 2 bases, leaving 13 bases between the germline ends. The CDR3 spans 15 residues. Germline V lookup: CDR1 SGHTA, CDR2 FQGNSA.

This clonotype was observed a handful of times. CDR3 nucleotides: TGTGCCAGCAGTCGACAGGGAAGTAGTCAGCCCCAGCATTTT. It codes for CASSRQGSSQPQHF. The chain links TRBV12-3 or TRBV12-4 to TRBJ1-5, with 7 bases aligning to TRBD1. The V gene end was trimmed by 5 bases and the J gene end by 6 bases; junction bases not matched to a gene: 7. The CDR3 extends over 14 amino acids.